This T cell receptor (beta chain) was identified during a study of T-cell reconstitution after alpha-beta-depleted transplantation in children. The length of the CDR3 is 14 residues. V lost 5 bases to trimming and J lost 2 bases; unmatched junction nucleotides: 6. The germline gives CDR1 KGHSH, CDR2 LQKENI. Study-level points and caveats: Among T cells one year after transplant, newly produced cells accounted for most counts and diversity. Surviving recipient T cells and thymic progenitors accounted for the high day-60 TCRbeta diversity observed in some patients. Alpha-beta T cells present about two months after transplant were reported to originate from several hundred expanded graft clones.

Preparation of the TCRbeta library involved a method that used unique molecular identifiers. TCRdb redid the calling of the PCR reads with MiXCR, one entry per CDR3 protein. This sample yields roughly 790,000 distinct CDR3 sequences, of which 15% to 20% are seen a single time; approximately 5% belongs to the top ten. Concerning this clonotype itself: Antigen unknown.

This chain joins TRBV18 and TRBJ2-7, with TRBD1 matching 7 bases. The sequence was obtained from a male patient between 5 and 17 years old who had a stem cell transplant for acute lymphoblastic leukemia, so the T cells may come from the graft donor. The input for sequencing was PBMCs, mostly from graft donor cells, taken 360 days after TCRalphabeta/CD19-depleted stem cell transplant. CDR3 DNA sequence: TGTGCCAGCTCAACCACCGGGACAGCCTACGAGCAGTACTTC. Translated, it gives CASSTTGTAYEQYF.